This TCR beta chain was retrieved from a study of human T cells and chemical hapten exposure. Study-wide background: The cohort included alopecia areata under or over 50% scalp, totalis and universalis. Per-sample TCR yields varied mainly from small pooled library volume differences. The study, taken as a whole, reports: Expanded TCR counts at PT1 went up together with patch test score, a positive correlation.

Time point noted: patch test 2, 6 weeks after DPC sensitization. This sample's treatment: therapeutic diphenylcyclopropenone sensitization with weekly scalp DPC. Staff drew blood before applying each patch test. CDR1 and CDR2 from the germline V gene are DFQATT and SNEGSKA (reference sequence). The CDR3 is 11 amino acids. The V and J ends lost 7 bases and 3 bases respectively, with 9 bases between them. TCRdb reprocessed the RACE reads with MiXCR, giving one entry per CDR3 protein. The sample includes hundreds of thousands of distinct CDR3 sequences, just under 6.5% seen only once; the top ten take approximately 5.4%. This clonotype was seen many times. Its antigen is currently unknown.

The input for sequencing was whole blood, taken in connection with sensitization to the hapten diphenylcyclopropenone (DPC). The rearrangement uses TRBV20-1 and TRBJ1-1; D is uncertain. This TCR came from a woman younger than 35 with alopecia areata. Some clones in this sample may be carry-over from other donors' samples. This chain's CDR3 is CSVSPDTEAFF. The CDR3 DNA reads TGCAGTGTATCACCGGACACTGAAGCTTTCTTT.